This T cell receptor (beta chain) was identified in a study of early T cells in non-severe SARS-CoV-2 infection. Study overall: Whole-blood bulk RNA, unsorted, was sequenced, and chains were unpaired.

Study results and limitations: VDJdb matching favored anti-spike CD8 responses, missing private and CD4 specificities.

Tagging with unique molecular identifiers was applied to individual cDNA molecules. MiXCR, run by TCRdb on the 5' RACE reads, gives a single entry per CDR3 protein. Of tens of thousands of distinct CDR3 sequences in the sample, around 12% were seen once. This clonotype was seen more than once but under ten times. What it binds is not known. This receptor was obtained from an adult who was a healthcare worker with PCR-confirmed SARS-CoV-2 infection or an uninfected control (not recorded which). The sequencing sample was made of whole blood.

CDR3 protein: CASSFRMPYEQYF. DNA for the CDR3: TGTGCCAGCAGTTTTCGGATGCCCTACGAGCAGTACTTC. This chain links TRBV27 with TRBJ2-7, with D unresolved. The germline gives CDR1 MNHEY, CDR2 SMNVEV (reference sequence). The CDR3 consists of 13 residues. V shed 3 bases and J shed 2 bases, with 8 bases lying between them.